Shown below are 31 T cell receptor beta chains from a single sample sequenced in a study of identical twins (dated by TCRdb to about 2016). To prepare the library, 5' RACE was applied. These reads were obtained on an Illumina HiSeq 2000. In TCRdb, the public reads were trimmed at Q25 with fastp and aligned with MiXCR, with productive beta chains retained. Rows are unified per CDR3 protein, each entry keeping the most common DNA and genes. The sample data list 450,000 or so distinct CDR3 sequences, and about 14% of these were observed just once. The ten largest make up around 0.48% of the sample. These data were also filed under a second study, of yellow fever vaccine responses in identical twins.

Sequencing was done on a sample of CD4+ T cells sorted from blood. All receptors come from a woman under 30 in good health.

The rearrangement uses TRBV5-4 and TRBJ1-2; D perhaps matches TRBD1 (5 bases). Trimming took off 4 bases at V and 4 bases at J, with 14 bases between the two ends. CDR1 is SGHNT, CDR2 YYREEE, per germline (reference sequence). This CDR3 contains 14 residues. The CDR3 spells CASSDERGFYGYTF. The CDR3 DNA sequence: TGTGCCAGCAGCGATGAAAGGGGCTTCTATGGCTACACCTTC.

This clonotype has only a few counts. The chain links TRBV12-3 or TRBV12-4 to TRBJ1-1; no clear D gene. The CDR3 spans 13 residues. Trimming took 7 bases from V and 0 from J, leaving 9 bases between them. This CDR3 reads CASIPQLNTEAFF. DNA of the CDR3: TGTGCCAGCATCCCACAGCTGAACACTGAAGCTTTCTTT.

This clonotype occurred a few times. The rearrangement joins TRBV10-3 to TRBJ2-5; D is ambiguous. Germline CDR1 and CDR2: ENHRY and SYGVKD. The CDR3 is made up of 12 amino acids. The V end lost 10 bases, the J end lost 5 bases, and 14 bases lay between the germline ends. The CDR3 reads CATRRVGETQYF. CDR3 coding DNA: TGTGCCACGCGTCGGGTCGGGGAGACCCAGTACTTC.

The chain carries TRBV24-1 and TRBJ2-1; D gene unclear. Germline CDR1 is KGHDR and CDR2 is SFDVKD. The CDR3 runs to 14 residues. V was clipped by 0 bases and J by 7 bases, with 9 bases between them. CDR3 loop: CATSDLSSLNEQFF. The CDR3 DNA sequence: TGTGCCACCAGTGATTTGTCCTCGCTAAATGAGCAGTTCTTC.

This chain uses TRBV19 with TRBJ2-1; D is ambiguous. This CDR3 comprises 12 residues. From germline, CDR1 is LNHDA and CDR2 SQIVND (reference sequence). V lost 5 bases, J lost 9 bases, and 11 bases lay in between. The CDR3 DNA reads as TGTGCCAGTAGTTTTCGGGTTGGTGAGCAGTTCTTC. It codes for CASSFRVGEQFF.

The V gene is TRBV7-2, the J gene TRBJ2-4, with D tentatively TRBD1 (6 bases). Germline CDR1 is SGHTA and CDR2 is FQGNSA. CDR3 size: 13 residues. V gave up 2 bases and J gave up 4 bases, with 6 bases separating them. The CDR3 reads CASSLRGKNIQYF. The CDR3 DNA reads as TGTGCCAGCAGCTTAAGGGGGAAAAACATTCAGTACTTC. The full variable domain, completed using reference TRBV7-2 and TRBJ2-4, is GAGVSQSPSNKVTEKGKDVELRCDPISGHTALYWYRQSLGQGLEFLIYFQGNSAPDKSGLPSDRFSAERTGGSVSTLTIQRTQQEDSAVYLCASSLRGKNIQYFGAGTRLSVL.

The rearrangement links TRBV11-2 to TRBJ2-5; D is uncertain. CDR1 and CDR2 (germline): SGHAT, FQNNGV. V lost 0 bases to trimming and J lost 2 bases, with 10 bases between them. The length of the CDR3 is 15 residues. CDR3 sequence reads: CASSLDGGRQETQYF. DNA of the CDR3: TGTGCCAGCAGCTTAGATGGTGGGCGTCAAGAGACCCAGTACTTC.

The chain joins TRBV28 to TRBJ2-5; D gene unclear. This CDR3 region has 12 residues. V shed 4 bases and J shed 11 bases, with 14 bases lying between them. The germline CDR1 and CDR2 sequences are MDHEN and SYDVKM. The chain's CDR3 is CASSSQLESQYF. The CDR3 nucleotides are TGTGCCAGCAGTTCCCAGTTGGAGTCACAGTACTTC.

V usage is TRBV12-3 or TRBV12-4 and J usage is TRBJ2-7; 8 bases match TRBD1. Losses at the gene ends were 6 bases for V and 3 bases for J; bases not matched to a gene: 10. The CDR3 totals 15 residues. The CDR3 sequence: CASSPRDRSYYEQYF. Written as DNA, the CDR3 is TGTGCCAGCAGCCCCCGGGACAGGTCCTACTACGAGCAGTACTTC.

This clonotype has a count of ten or more. CDR3 loop: CASSLWGQKPYNEQFF. The CDR3 region has the DNA TGTGCCAGCAGTTTATGGGGTCAGAAGCCCTACAATGAGCAGTTCTTC. The chain has TRBV27 and TRBJ2-1, with D uncertain. Trimming pared 1 base from V and 2 bases from J, leaving 12 bases between. Germline CDR1 reads MNHEY; CDR2 reads SMNVEV (reference sequence). This CDR3 is 16 amino acids long.

The chain links TRBV10-1 to TRBJ2-7; TRBD1 aligns across 8 bases. Per the germline V gene, CDR1 is WNHNN and CDR2 is SYGVQD (reference sequence). The CDR3 spans 14 residues. Trimming cost V 5 bases and J 2 bases; bases outside gene matches: 5. CDR3 in amino acids: CASSSDRVAYEQYF. Written as DNA, the CDR3 is TGCGCCAGCAGTTCGGACAGGGTCGCCTACGAGCAGTACTTC.

This clonotype was seen ten or more times. A junction boundary mismatches the germline segment, possibly from a read error. The genes are TRBV5-1 and TRBJ2-7; 9 bases match TRBD1. Germline CDR1 SGHRS, CDR2 YFSETQ. The CDR3 spans 14 residues. The CDR3 reads CASSPGTGTYEQYF. In DNA form, the CDR3 reads TGTGCCAGCAGCCCTGGGACAGGGACCTACGAGCAGTACTTC.

V usage is TRBV4-1 and J usage is TRBJ2-2, with a tentative D call TRBD2 (5 bases). V lost 1 base and J 4 bases, leaving 13 bases between the germline ends. CDR3 size: 16 residues. In germline, CDR1 is MGHRA, CDR2 YSYEKL. The chain's CDR3 is CASSQVMSGFTGELFF. CDR3 sequence (DNA): TGCGCCAGCAGCCAAGTAATGAGCGGATTCACCGGGGAGCTGTTTTTT.

J is TRBJ2-7 and V is TRBV6-4, with unresolved D. CDR1 MRHNA and CDR2 SNTAGT come from the germline V gene. The CDR3 extends over 14 amino acids. V was trimmed by 4 bases and J by 5 bases, leaving 15 bases between them. CDR3 nucleotides: TGTGCCAGCAGTGGGCCCGGTCCCAGGAACGAGCAGTACTTC. It codes for CASSGPGPRNEQYF.

The chain employs TRBV28 and TRBJ2-7, with 7 bases fitting TRBD1. The V and J ends lost 5 bases and 7 bases, in that order; junction bases with no gene match: 11. There are 14 residues in the CDR3. From germline, CDR1 is MDHEN and CDR2 SYDVKM. CDR3 residues: CASSPLGYRGEQYF. The CDR3 DNA reads as TGTGCCAGCAGTCCCCTTGGGTACAGGGGAGAGCAGTACTTC. The variable domain in full, completed from reference TRBV28 and TRBJ2-7, reads DVKVTQSSRYLVKRTGEKVFLECVQDMDHENMFWYRQDPGLGLRLIYFSYDVKMKEKGDIPEGYSVSREKKERFSLILESASTNQTSMYLCASSPLGYRGEQYFGPGTRLTVT.

This clonotype was observed a handful of times. This chain joins TRBV6-2 or TRBV6-3 and TRBJ2-1, with 11 bases fitting TRBD2. CDR3 length: 14 amino acids. Germline CDR1 MNHEY, CDR2 SVGEGT. The ends lost 6 bases at V and 7 bases at J; junction bases unmatched: 5. As DNA, the CDR3 is TGTGCCAGCAGGCTGACTAGCGGGATGAATGAGCAGTTCTTC. Its protein is CASRLTSGMNEQFF.

The chain is built from TRBV20-1 and TRBJ2-5, with 11 nucleotides matching TRBD2. The CDR3 sequence is 14 residues long. Germline CDR1 is DFQATT and CDR2 is SNEGSKA (reference sequence). Losses at the gene ends were 3 bases for V and 5 bases for J; bases not matched to a gene: 5. CDR3 DNA sequence: TGCAGTGCTAGGCTAGCGGGGGGAACGGAGACCCAGTACTTC. The encoded protein is CSARLAGGTETQYF.

In its sample, this clonotype was seen a few times. This chain links TRBV20-1 with TRBJ2-3; the D is unclear. The CDR3 length is 12 residues. Trimming removed 3 bases from V and 4 bases from J, with 8 bases in between. The germline gives CDR1 DFQATT, CDR2 SNEGSKA (reference sequence). The CDR3 nucleotides read TGCAGTGCTAGTACTTTTGCAGATACGCAGTATTTT. It translates to CSASTFADTQYF.

The V and J genes are TRBV18 and TRBJ2-3, with TRBD2 matching 11 bases. From germline, CDR1 is KGHSH and CDR2 LQKENI. The CDR3 spans 17 residues. V was pared by 3 bases and J by 0 bases, with 5 bases of the junction left unmatched. In DNA form, the CDR3 reads TGTGCCAGCTCACCGAGGACTAGCGGGCCTAGCACAGATACGCAGTATTTT. Residues: CASSPRTSGPSTDTQYF. The entire variable domain, with the rest obtained from reference TRBV18 and TRBJ2-3, is as follows: NAGVMQNPRHLVRRRGQEARLRCSPMKGHSHVYWYRQLPEEGLKFMVYLQKENIIDESGMPKERFSAEFPKEGPSILRIQQVVRGDSAAYFCASSPRTSGPSTDTQYFGPGTRLTVL.

This clonotype was seen ten or more times. V is TRBV5-1 and J is TRBJ2-1; D tentatively fits TRBD1 or TRBD2 (5 bases each). The germline V gene encodes CDR1 SGHRS and CDR2 YFSETQ. Between the trimmed V and J ends, which lost 4 bases and 0 bases, there was a span of 14 bases. This CDR3 is 16 amino acids long. This CDR3 is CASSPGPLGSYNEQFF. The CDR3 DNA reads as TGCGCCAGCAGCCCGGGACCCCTGGGCTCCTACAATGAGCAGTTCTTC. The full variable domain, with the rest looked up from reference TRBV5-1 and TRBJ2-1, is KAGVTQTPRYLIKTRGQQVTLSCSPISGHRSVSWYQQTPGQGLQFLFEYFSETQRNKGNFPGRFSGRQFSNSRSEMNVSTLELGDSALYLCASSPGPLGSYNEQFFGPGTRLTVL.

J is TRBJ2-7 and V is TRBV5-1; D might be TRBD1 or TRBD2, each matching 5 bases. From germline, CDR1 is SGHRS and CDR2 YFSETQ. With 4 bases removed from V and 3 bases from J, the gap between germline ends came to 11 bases. The CDR3 is 13 residues long. For the CDR3, the DNA is TGCGCCAGCAGCAGGGACGGGCGCTACGAGCAGTACTTC. The encoded protein is CASSRDGRYEQYF. The whole variable domain, remainder taken from reference TRBV5-1 and TRBJ2-7, is KAGVTQTPRYLIKTRGQQVTLSCSPISGHRSVSWYQQTPGQGLQFLFEYFSETQRNKGNFPGRFSGRQFSNSRSEMNVSTLELGDSALYLCASSRDGRYEQYFGPGTRLTVT.

This chain joins TRBV27 and TRBJ2-2; tentative D call: TRBD2 (5 bases). The CDR3 is made up of 14 amino acids. Germline V CDR1 and CDR2: MNHEY, SMNVEV (reference sequence). V was shortened by 3 bases and J by 7 bases, with 12 bases between the two germline ends. The CDR3 here is CASSFGLAGGELFF. Written as DNA, the CDR3 is TGTGCCAGCAGTTTCGGTCTAGCTGGCGGGGAGCTGTTTTTT.

This clonotype was counted only a few times. The J gene is TRBJ2-2, the V gene TRBV5-1, with D possibly being TRBD1 (5 bases). Trimming removed 1 base at V and 0 bases at J, with 7 bases between. Looked up from germline, CDR1 is SGHRS and CDR2 is YFSETQ. CDR3 length equals 15 residues. CDR3 protein: CASSLPGTNTGELFF. In DNA form, the CDR3 reads TGCGCCAGCAGCTTGCCAGGGACGAACACCGGGGAGCTGTTTTTT.

The chain recombines TRBV4-3 with TRBJ1-1; the D is unclear. Germline lookup yields CDR1 LGHNA and CDR2 YSLEER. V was clipped by 5 bases and J by 3 bases, with 13 bases between them. The CDR3 length is 14 residues. This CDR3 reads CASSAKIGYTEAFF. The CDR3 DNA reads as TGCGCCAGCAGCGCCAAGATAGGGTACACTGAAGCTTTCTTT.

This clonotype was counted between two and nine times. This chain joins TRBV7-2 and TRBJ1-2; D may be TRBD1 (5 bases). In germline, CDR1 is SGHTA, CDR2 FQGNSA. Trimming left V 4 bases short and J 4 bases short, with 13 bases between. The CDR3 totals 14 residues. The CDR3: CASSSIRGGYGYTF. In DNA form, the CDR3 reads TGTGCCAGCAGCTCCATACGCGGGGGCTATGGCTACACCTTC.

This clonotype was found many times. The rearrangement joins TRBV24-1 to TRBJ2-1; 7 bases match TRBD1. Germline CDR1 KGHDR, CDR2 SFDVKD. CDR3 length: 17 amino acids. V was pared by 3 bases and J by 4 bases, with 11 bases of the junction left unmatched. The CDR3 DNA reads as TGTGCCACCAGTGATCCGGGGACAGCTGCCCGGTACAATGAGCAGTTCTTC. Protein product: CATSDPGTAARYNEQFF.

This clonotype appeared many times. The rearrangement uses TRBV12-3 or TRBV12-4 and TRBJ1-1; 7 positions agree with TRBD1. The CDR3 runs 15 residues. The V and J ends lost 5 bases and 0 bases, in that order; junction bases with no gene match: 6. This chain's CDR3 is CASSPRTGMNTEAFF. The CDR3 DNA sequence: TGTGCCAGCAGTCCCCGGACAGGCATGAACACTGAAGCTTTCTTT.

This clonotype was seen a handful of times. This chain connects TRBV7-9 to TRBJ2-2, with TRBD1 identical over 7 bases. The CDR3 length is 15 residues. Germline loops: CDR1 SEHNR, CDR2 FQNEAQ (reference sequence). The trim removed 3 bases at V and 4 bases at J, leaving 5 bases unmatched. The CDR3 is CASSLKGAPTGELFF. The CDR3 nucleotides are TGTGCCAGCAGCTTGAAGGGGGCACCCACCGGGGAGCTGTTTTTT.

The sample holds a few counts of this clonotype. The J gene is TRBJ2-1, the V gene TRBV7-2; D ambiguous. The germline CDR1 and CDR2 sequences are SGHTA and FQGNSA. Trimming pared 3 bases from V and 5 bases from J, leaving 14 bases between. The CDR3 is 15 residues long. The CDR3: CASSLGTSVNNEQFF. For the CDR3, the DNA is TGTGCCAGCAGCTTGGGTACTTCGGTGAACAATGAGCAGTTCTTC.

This chain joins TRBV11-1 and TRBJ2-5, with TRBD2 matching over 16 bases. CDR3 length: 18 residues. Trimming cost V 0 bases and J 2 bases; bases outside gene matches: 3. The germline CDR1 and CDR2 sequences are SGHAT and FQDESV (reference sequence). The chain's CDR3 is CASSLAGLAGGTQETQYF. The CDR3 DNA reads as TGTGCCAGCAGCTTAGCGGGACTAGCGGGAGGGACACAAGAGACCCAGTACTTC.

The J gene is TRBJ1-1, the V gene TRBV6-5; D gene ambiguous. Germline CDR1 reads MNHEY; CDR2 reads SVGAGI. Trimming pared 5 bases from V and 5 bases from J, leaving 9 bases between. CDR3 length equals 12 residues. The CDR3 loop reads CASSRPSTEAFF. CDR3 sequence (DNA): TGTGCCAGCAGTAGACCAAGTACTGAAGCTTTCTTT.